The source of this T cell receptor (beta chain) is a study of control samples from healthy donors and cancer patients. Trimming pared 0 bases from V and 2 bases from J, leaving 11 bases between. This CDR3 spans 15 amino acids. Germline values: CDR1 WNHNN, CDR2 SYGVQD (reference sequence). Libraries were prepared by immunoSEQ multiplex PCR; TCRdb keeps only in-frame clonotypes and omits some of them. The sample includes about 180,000 clones, around 89% of them seen just once. Sample: blood. The TCR comes from a woman between 50 and 59 years old in good health. The genes are TRBV10-1 and TRBJ2-7; D remains ambiguous. The chain's CDR3 is CASSESGRRPYEQYF. CDR3 in DNA: TGCGCCAGCAGTGAGTCAGGACGGCGCCCCTACGAGCAGTACTTC.